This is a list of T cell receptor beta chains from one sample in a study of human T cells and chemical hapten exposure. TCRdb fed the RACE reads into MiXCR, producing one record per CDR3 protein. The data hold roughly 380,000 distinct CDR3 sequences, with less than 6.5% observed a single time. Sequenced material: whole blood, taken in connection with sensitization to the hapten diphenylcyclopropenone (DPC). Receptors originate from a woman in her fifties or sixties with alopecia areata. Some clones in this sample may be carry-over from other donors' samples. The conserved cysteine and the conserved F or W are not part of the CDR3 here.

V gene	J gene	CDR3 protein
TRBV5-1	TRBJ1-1	ASSWGQMNTEAF
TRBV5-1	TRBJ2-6	ASSRWAGSGANVLT
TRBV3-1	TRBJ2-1	ASSHSTSLGYYNEQF
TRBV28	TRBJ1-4	ASSLGFNEKLF
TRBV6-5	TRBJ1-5	ASSPWTGLGNQPQH
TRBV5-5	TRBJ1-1	ASSLVVRANTEAF
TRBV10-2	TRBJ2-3	ASSSIWDTQY
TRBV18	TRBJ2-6	ASSPPGTGALPSGANVLT
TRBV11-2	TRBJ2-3	ASSLSGFADTQY
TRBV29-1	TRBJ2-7	SGRDSPYEQY
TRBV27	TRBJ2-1	ASSFRGRAYNEQF
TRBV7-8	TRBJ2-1	ASSLTPLGKQF
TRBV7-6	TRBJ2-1	ASSLGGGRYNEQF
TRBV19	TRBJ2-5	ASSTGGALETQY
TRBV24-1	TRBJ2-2	ATAGGSNTGELF
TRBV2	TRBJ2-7	ASSFGQAGEQY
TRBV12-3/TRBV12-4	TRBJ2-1	ASSSGLAEQF
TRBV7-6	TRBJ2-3	ASSPVRVDTQY
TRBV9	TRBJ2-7	ASSATSVKTYEQY
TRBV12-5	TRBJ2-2	ASGFSGLNTGELF
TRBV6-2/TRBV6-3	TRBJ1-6	ASSYRGLNSPLH
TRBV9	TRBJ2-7	ASSVEGTRISYEQY
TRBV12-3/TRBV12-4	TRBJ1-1	ASRPKGGRGEAF
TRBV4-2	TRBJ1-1	ASSQELRGATEAF
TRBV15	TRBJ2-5	ATSRAPSGEETQY
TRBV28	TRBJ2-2	ASSFILSGELF
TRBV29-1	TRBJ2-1	SVERGQETSEQF
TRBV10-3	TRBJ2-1	AISETWTSGGESSYNEQF
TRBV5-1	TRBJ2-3	ASSLATGGPDTQY
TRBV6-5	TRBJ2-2	ASSYSLLARSTGELF
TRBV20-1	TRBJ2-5	SARGTAQETQY
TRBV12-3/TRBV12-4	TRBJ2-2	ASSLPPPRVTGELF
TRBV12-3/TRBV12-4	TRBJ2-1	ASSLLGVNEQF
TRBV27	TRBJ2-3	ASSLIDRADTQY
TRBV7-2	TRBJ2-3	ASSLGLAGGWTDTQY
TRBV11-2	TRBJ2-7	ASSQGGSSSYEQY
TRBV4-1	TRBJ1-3	ASSPWEGAGNTIY
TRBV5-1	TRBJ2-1	ASSLGLAGGALTEQF
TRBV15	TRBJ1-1	ATSRDLGAGTEAF
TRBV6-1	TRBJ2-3	ASSEAWGPDTQY
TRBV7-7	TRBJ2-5	ASSSRGQTTQY
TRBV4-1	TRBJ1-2	ASSQEVGVDYGYT
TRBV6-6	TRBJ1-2	ASSHRSGSLFNYGYT
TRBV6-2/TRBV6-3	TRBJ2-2	ASSYAGGPNTGELF
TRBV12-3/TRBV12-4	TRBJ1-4	ASSSGQGPGEKLF
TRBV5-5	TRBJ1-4	ASSSSGTLATNEKLF
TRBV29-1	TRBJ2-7	SVSRNYEQY
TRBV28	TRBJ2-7	ASSLPDSYEQY
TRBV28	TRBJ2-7	ASSTQQGATSSYEQY
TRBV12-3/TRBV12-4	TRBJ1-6	ASRFQGTGFRDNSPLH
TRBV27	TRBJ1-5	ASSNRGLNQPQH
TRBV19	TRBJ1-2	ASTPLPGSGGYT
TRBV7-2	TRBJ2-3	ASSFTASTDTQY